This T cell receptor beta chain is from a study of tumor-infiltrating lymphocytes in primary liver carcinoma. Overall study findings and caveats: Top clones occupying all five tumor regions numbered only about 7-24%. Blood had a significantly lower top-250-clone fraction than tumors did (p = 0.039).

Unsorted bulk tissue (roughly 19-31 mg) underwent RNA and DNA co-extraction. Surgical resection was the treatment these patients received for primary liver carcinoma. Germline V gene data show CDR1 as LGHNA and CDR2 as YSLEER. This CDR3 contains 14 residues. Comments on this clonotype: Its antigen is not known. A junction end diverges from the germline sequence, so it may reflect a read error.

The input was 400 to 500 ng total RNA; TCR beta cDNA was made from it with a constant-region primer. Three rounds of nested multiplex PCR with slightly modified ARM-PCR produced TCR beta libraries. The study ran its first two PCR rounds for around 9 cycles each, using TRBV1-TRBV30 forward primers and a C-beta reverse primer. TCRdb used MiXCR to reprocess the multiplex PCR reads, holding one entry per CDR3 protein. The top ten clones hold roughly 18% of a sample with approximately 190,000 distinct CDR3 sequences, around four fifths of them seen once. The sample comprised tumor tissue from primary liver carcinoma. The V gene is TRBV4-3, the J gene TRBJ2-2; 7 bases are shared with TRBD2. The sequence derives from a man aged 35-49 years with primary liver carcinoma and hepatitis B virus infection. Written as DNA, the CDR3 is TGCGCCAGCAGCCTAGTGGGGGGGACCGAGGAGCTGTTTTTT. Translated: CASSLVGGTEELFF.